This T cell receptor beta chain appears in the sequencing data of a study of response to subunit inactivated influenza vaccine. MiXCR, applied by TCRdb to the RT-PCR reads, yields one record per CDR3 protein. Here the sample spans roughly 540,000 distinct CDR3 sequences, 20% to 25% being singletons. This CDR3 region has 15 residues. The ends were cut back, 7 bases at V and 7 bases at J, with 22 bases in the middle. Looked up from germline, CDR1 is SGHTA and CDR2 is FQGNSA. This sample was shared with a second study, whose subject was T cells expressing NK-cell markers. That publication notes: The cDNA for TCR beta came from 5'RACE template switching with UMIs.

The V gene is TRBV7-2, the J gene TRBJ2-5, with TRBD2 as a possible D gene (7 bases). The TCR sequence derives from a man aged 50 to 59 who received an inactivated influenza vaccine. The sample here was CD4+ T cells sorted from PBMCs, taken approximately 12 days after vaccination. The CDR3, as DNA: TGTGCCAGCACATCTGGGGGGGCCGGCAGTGGGACCCAGTACTTC. The encoded protein is CASTSGGAGSGTQYF.